This T cell receptor beta chain was observed in a study of T-cell memory formation after mild COVID-19 (dated by TCRdb to about 2021). For context, the study as a whole: TCR sequence clusters from the two donors were found to be largely donor specific. T-cell clones expanding and contracting after mild COVID-19 in a couple of donors were tracked by longitudinal TCRalpha and TCRbeta repertoire sequencing. Two young, previously healthy adult volunteers made up the cohort, one male and one female. What the research found in general, with its limitations: Clones contracting from day 15 to 85 had balanced CD4/CD8 phenotypes, while a second wave expanding from day 15 to 37 was biased towards CD4+. Contracting CD4+ clones appeared mostly in the CM and EM memory subsets, whereas CD8+ clones were enriched in EMRA. Only two mild cases were covered in the study, and larger cohorts including severe cases with pre-infection samples were considered necessary. The detection of some responding clones in pre-infection memory suggests that pre-existing cross-reactive memory T cells joined the SARS-CoV-2 response. The second-wave clones that peaked on day 37 were not confirmed to be SARS-CoV-2 specific.

For sequencing, an Illumina NovaSeq 6000 was employed. Using 5'RACE with constant-segment primers, TCRalpha and TCRbeta cDNA libraries were constructed, with sample barcodes and unique molecular identifiers added in the process. Trizol reagent was used to extract RNA from every sample. Amplification of the libraries took two PCR steps, and the second step added a second sample barcode plus Illumina TruSeq adapters. Sequencing of libraries was performed on an Illumina NovaSeq with 2 x 150 bp paired-end reads. Regarding the original processing steps: The reads were demultiplexed and collapsed into UMI-guided consensus sequences using migec v1.2.7. Using mixcr v2.1.11, UMI consensuses were aligned to TRA and TRB V and J templates and then assembled into clonotypes. A clonotype was counted as expanded or contracted only when both edgeR and NoisET called the clonotype significant, with the noise models trained on biological replicates. For edgeR calls, the cutoffs were a false discovery rate-adjusted p below 0.01 and a log2 fold-change threshold of 1. As an exploratory analysis of dynamics, max-normalized trajectories of the 1000 most abundant clonotypes were examined with PCA combined with hierarchical clustering. The CD4 or CD8 phenotype of responding clones was assigned using the separately sequenced CD4+ and CD8+ repertoires. Clones were called with MiXCR by TCRdb after fastp trimmed the public reads at Q25, and only in-frame beta chains were retained. For every CDR3 protein sequence, its rows merge into one entry that carries the most common genes and DNA. The V and J calls and clone size are TCRdb's, not the authors'. The sample records around 300,000 distinct CDR3 sequences, about an eighth of which are singletons. The ten largest clones add up to 22% of the sample.

The germline V gene provides CDR1 LGHNA and CDR2 YSLEER. Including cysteine and phenylalanine, the CDR3 has 16 amino acids. Kept here is only the CDR3 DNA, which spans 48 bases and is read in frame from base 1. V is cut by 4 bases and J by 4 bases, and the space between the germline ends is 17 bases. Ficoll-Paque density gradient centrifugation was the method used to isolate PBMCs. This clonotype was detected many times. The specificity of this receptor is unknown. No much larger clonotype is one base removed from it; base qualities were not supplied. The sequence is built from TRBV4-3 and TRBJ2-1, with TRBD1 tentatively as D gene (6 bases match). Sample: PBMCs or a T cell subset sorted from them (not recorded which). The sequence derives from a man younger than 30 who had mild COVID-19 (a few samples of this study predate the infection). The sample titles of this study are shuffled in the database, so cell type and time point are left out; the donor was told from shared clones. DNA sequence: TGCGCCAGCAGCCCAATCCCTGCAGGGGCTTACAATGAGCAGTTCTTC. Its product reads: CASSPIPAGAYNEQFF.